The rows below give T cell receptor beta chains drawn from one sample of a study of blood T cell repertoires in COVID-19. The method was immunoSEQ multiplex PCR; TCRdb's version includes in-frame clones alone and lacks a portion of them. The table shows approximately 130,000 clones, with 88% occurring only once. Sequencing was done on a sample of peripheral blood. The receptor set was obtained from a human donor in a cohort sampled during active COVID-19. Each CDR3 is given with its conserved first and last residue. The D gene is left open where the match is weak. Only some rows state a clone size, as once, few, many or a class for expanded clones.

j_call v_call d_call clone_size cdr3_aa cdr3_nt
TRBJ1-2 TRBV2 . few CASTTLRRGYGYTF TGTGCCAGCACCACCCTCAGGAGGGGTTATGGCTACACCTTC
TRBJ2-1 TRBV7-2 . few CASTYFGRSLNEQFF TGTGCCAGCACCTACTTTGGCAGGTCACTCAATGAGCAGTTCTTC
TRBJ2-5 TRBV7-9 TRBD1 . CASSLAAGGLQETQYF TGTGCCAGCAGCTTAGCGGCAGGGGGCCTCCAAGAGACCCAGTACTTC
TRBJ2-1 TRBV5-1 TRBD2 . CASSGGLAGDNEQFF TGCGCCAGCAGCGGGGGACTAGCGGGAGACAATGAGCAGTTCTTC
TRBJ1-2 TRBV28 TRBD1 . CASSQRQGLYGYTF TGTGCCAGCAGTCAGCGACAGGGTCTTTATGGCTACACCTTC
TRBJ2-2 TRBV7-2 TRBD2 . CASSLMGLSGELFF TGTGCCAGCAGCTTAATGGGACTATCCGGGGAGCTGTTTTTT
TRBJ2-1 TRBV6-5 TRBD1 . CASSWDRLNEFF TGTGCCAGCAGTTGGGACAGGTTAAATGAGTTCTTC
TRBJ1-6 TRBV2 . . CASRRGRTNSPLHF TGTGCCAGCCGAAGGGGAAGGACTAATTCACCCCTCCACTTT
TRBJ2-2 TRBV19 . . CASSLAGTNTGELFF TGTGCCAGTAGTTTGGCGGGGACGAACACCGGGGAGCTGTTTTTT
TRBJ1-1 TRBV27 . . CASYKNRVNTEAFF TGTGCCAGCTATAAGAACAGGGTTAACACTGAAGCTTTCTTT
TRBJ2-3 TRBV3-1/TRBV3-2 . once CASSPRGSGTDTQYF TGTGCCAGCAGCCCCCGGGGTAGCGGCACAGATACGCAGTATTTT
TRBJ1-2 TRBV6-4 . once CASSAGGNYGYTF TGTGCCAGCAGTGCTGGGGGGAACTATGGCTACACCTTC
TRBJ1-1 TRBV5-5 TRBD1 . CASRAGQGNTEAFF TGTGCCAGCAGAGCGGGACAGGGTAACACTGAAGCTTTCTTT
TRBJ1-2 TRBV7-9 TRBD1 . CASSPGQGYGYTF TGTGCCAGCAGCCCAGGACAGGGTTATGGCTACACCTTC
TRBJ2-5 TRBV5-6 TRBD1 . CASSRTGSQETQYF TGTGCCAGCAGCCGGACAGGGAGCCAAGAGACCCAGTACTTC
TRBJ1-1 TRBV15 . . CATSRDRGNTEAFF TGTGCCACCAGCAGAGACAGAGGGAACACTGAAGCTTTCTTT
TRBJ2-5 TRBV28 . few CASSFAGADQETQYF TGTGCCAGCAGTTTTGCAGGGGCCGACCAAGAGACCCAGTACTTC
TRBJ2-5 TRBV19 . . CASSSPGEETQYF TGTGCCAGTAGTTCGCCAGGGGAAGAGACCCAGTACTTC
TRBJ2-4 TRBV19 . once CASSGGAYLAKNIQYF TGTGCCAGTAGTGGGGGGGCCTACCTAGCCAAAAACATTCAGTACTTC
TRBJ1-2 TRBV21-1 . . CASRYQQGRDYGYTF TGTGCCAGCAGGTACCAGCAGGGGCGAGACTATGGCTACACCTTC
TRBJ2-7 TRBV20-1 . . CSARRSYEQYF TGCAGTGCCCGGCGGTCCTACGAGCAGTACTTC
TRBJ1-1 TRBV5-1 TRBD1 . CASSFQGARAEAFF TGCGCCAGCAGCTTTCAGGGGGCGAGGGCTGAAGCTTTCTTT
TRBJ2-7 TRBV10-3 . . CATFSSYEQYF TGTGCCACCTTTAGCTCCTACGAGCAGTACTTC
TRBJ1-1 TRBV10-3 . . CAISDLGERTEAFF TGTGCCATCAGTGACTTGGGAGAACGTACTGAAGCTTTCTTT
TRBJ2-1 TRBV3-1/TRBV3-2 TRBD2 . CASSQDFATSGGNEQFF TGTGCCAGCAGCCAAGATTTTGCGACTAGCGGGGGGAATGAGCAGTTCTTC
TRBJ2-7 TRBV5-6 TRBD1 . CASSYRGGSYEQYF TGTGCCAGCAGCTACAGGGGTGGGTCCTACGAGCAGTACTTC
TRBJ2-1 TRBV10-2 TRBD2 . CASGGLAGVGSYNEQFF TGCGCCAGTGGGGGACTAGCGGGAGTCGGGTCCTACAATGAGCAGTTCTTC
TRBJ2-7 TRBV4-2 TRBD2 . CASSPSGLAGGRSYEQYF TGTGCCAGCAGCCCCTCGGGACTAGCGGGGGGCCGCTCCTACGAGCAGTACTTC
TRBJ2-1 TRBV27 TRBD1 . CASSKDRGSHNEQFF TGTGCCAGCAGTAAGGACAGGGGGTCCCACAATGAGCAGTTCTTC
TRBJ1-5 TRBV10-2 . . CASSESRAGRRPQHF TGCGCCAGCAGTGAGTCGAGGGCAGGGAGGCGGCCCCAGCATTTT
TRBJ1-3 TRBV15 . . CATSRDLGVLSGNTIYF TGTGCCACCAGCAGAGATTTAGGGGTCCTCTCTGGAAACACCATATATTTT
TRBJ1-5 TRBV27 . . CASSFIGTPAAQHF TGTGCCAGCAGTTTCATCGGGACTCCGGCAGCCCAGCATTTT
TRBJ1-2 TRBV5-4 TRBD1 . CASSSTGGWNYGYTF TGTGCCAGCAGCTCGACAGGGGGCTGGAACTATGGCTACACCTTC
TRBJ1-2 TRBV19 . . CASSSQGWREGYTF TGTGCCAGTAGTAGCCAAGGATGGCGGGAGGGCTACACCTTC
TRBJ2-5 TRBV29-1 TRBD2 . CSVEGLAGVGGETQYF TGCAGCGTTGAGGGACTAGCGGGAGTGGGTGGAGAGACCCAGTACTTC
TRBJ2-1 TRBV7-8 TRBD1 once CASSFPGQSYNEQFF TGTGCCAGCAGCTTTCCGGGACAGTCCTACAATGAGCAGTTCTTC
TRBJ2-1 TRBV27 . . CASSSPARSYNEQFF TGTGCCAGCAGTTCCCCGGCGAGGTCCTACAATGAGCAGTTCTTC
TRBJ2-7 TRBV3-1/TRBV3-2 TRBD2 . CASSQQSGSGGWPYF TGTGCCAGCAGCCAACAGAGCGGGAGTGGTGGTTGGCCGTACTTC
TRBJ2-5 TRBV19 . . CASISLQTGPKRPQYF TGTGCCAGTATTTCCCTCCAGACAGGCCCCAAGAGACCCCAGTACTTC
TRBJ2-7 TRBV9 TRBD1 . CASSVATGTAYEQYF TGTGCCAGCAGCGTAGCAACAGGGACAGCCTACGAGCAGTACTTC
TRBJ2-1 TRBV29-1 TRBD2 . CSVGLAEFGEQFF TGCAGCGTTGGACTAGCGGAGTTCGGTGAGCAGTTCTTC
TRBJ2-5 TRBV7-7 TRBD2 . CASSLTGTSVAETQYF TGTGCTAGCAGCTTAACCGGGACTAGCGTTGCCGAGACCCAGTACTTC
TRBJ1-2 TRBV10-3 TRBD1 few CAISEEGRGKGGYTF TGTGCCATCAGTGAGGAGGGCAGGGGGAAAGGTGGCTACACCTTC
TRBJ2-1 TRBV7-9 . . CASSSDRYEQFF TGTGCCAGCAGCTCGGACAGATATGAGCAGTTCTTC
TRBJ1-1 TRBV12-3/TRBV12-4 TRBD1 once CASSYRGLTEAFF TGTGCCAGCAGTTACAGGGGTTTGACTGAAGCTTTCTTT
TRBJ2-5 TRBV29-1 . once CSVGESGVVETQYF TGCAGCGTTGGGGAGTCAGGGGTAGTCGAGACCCAGTACTTC
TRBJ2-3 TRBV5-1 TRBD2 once CASSFRDPRGGEDTQYF TGCGCCAGCAGCTTCCGGGACCCCCGGGGAGGGGAGGATACGCAGTATTTT
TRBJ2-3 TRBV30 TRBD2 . CAWSVPTSGGPFAQYF TGTGCCTGGAGTGTACCAACTAGCGGGGGCCCATTTGCGCAGTATTTT
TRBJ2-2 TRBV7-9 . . CASSQRTGLTGELFF TGTGCCAGCAGCCAGCGGACGGGACTTACCGGGGAGCTGTTTTTT
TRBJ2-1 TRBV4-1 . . CASSQGQNLYNEQFF TGCGCCAGCAGCCAAGGACAGAACCTATACAATGAGCAGTTCTTC
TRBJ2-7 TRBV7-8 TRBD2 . CASSLVWGGTTYEQYF TGTGCCAGCAGCTTAGTCTGGGGGGGAACTACCTACGAGCAGTACTTC
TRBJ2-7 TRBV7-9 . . CASSLGQVNEQYF TGTGCCAGCAGCCTGGGTCAGGTGAACGAGCAGTACTTC
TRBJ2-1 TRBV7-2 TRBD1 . CASSTRTGSGNEQFF TGTGCCAGCAGCACCCGGACAGGGTCAGGGAATGAGCAGTTCTTC
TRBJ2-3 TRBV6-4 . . CASSDSGEFDTQYF TGTGCCAGCAGTGACTCGGGAGAATTTGATACGCAGTATTTT
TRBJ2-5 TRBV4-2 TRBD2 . CASSQEGTSGQRTQYF TGTGCCAGCAGCCAAGAAGGGACTAGCGGCCAGCGGACCCAGTACTTC